This T cell receptor (beta chain) was sequenced in a study of shared clonotypes between healthy human individuals. The study's findings and limits: Memory subsets generally showed smaller estimated richness than naive subsets did. Sharing across a handful of donors was seen in around 5.1% of naive CD4 clonotypes.

This clone was picked up a small number of times. Its specificity is unknown. Germline CDR1 MNHNS, CDR2 SASEGT. This CDR3 contains 14 residues. Trimming pared 7 bases from V and 4 bases from J, leaving 16 bases between. Generated by immunoSEQ multiplex PCR, the TCRdb table keeps only in-frame clones and is missing some. This sample has 650,000 to 800,000 clones, with roughly 72% found just once. Sequenced input: memory CD4+ T cells sorted from blood. Subset reported: CD45RA-negative fraction. The sequence came from a woman aged 25-40 years in good health. V is TRBV6-1 and J is TRBJ1-2; the D is unclear. The CDR3 here is CASTQGGISYGYTF. The CDR3 DNA sequence: TGTGCCAGCACCCAAGGAGGGATAAGCTATGGCTACACCTTC.